Described below is a single TCR beta chain sequence and its context. V lost 5 bases and J 5 bases, leaving 12 bases between the germline ends. The CDR3 has 14 amino acids. CDR1 is SGHTA, CDR2 FQGTGA, per germline. This entry is derived from a study of low-dose radiotherapy and immunotherapy resistance in tumors. On the study more broadly: Cohort 1 was given 0.5 Gy per fraction every 2 weeks, for 6.5 Gy total. One day before radiation and immunotherapy, intravenous cyclophosphamide 200 mg/m2 was administered, with this repeated every two weeks.

With TRAV- and TRBV-specific primers, first-strand cDNA was made, covering the alpha and beta chains. The authors amplified TCRs for about 20 PCR cycles with a constant-region primer and a V-primer adapter. TCRdb re-analysed the reads in MiXCR, keeping a single row per CDR3 protein. This table holds 55,000 to 70,000 distinct CDR3 sequences, 20% to 25% found once. Time point in this sample: before trial treatment. Donors were treated with nivolumab, ipilimumab, aspirin, and low-dose cyclophosphamide and radiotherapy. Sequencing was performed on PBMCs, taken before treatment. This receptor was taken from a male donor with prostate cancer. The chain links TRBV7-3 to TRBJ2-2, with D perhaps assigned TRBD1 or TRBD2 (5 bases each). As DNA, the CDR3 is TGTGCCAGCAGCCTCGGTGGGGGTACCGGGGAGCTGTTTTTT. Protein: CASSLGGGTGELFF.